The present TCR beta chain was sequenced within a study of blood T cell repertoires in COVID-19. As for the study in general: From T cells, B-cell-depleted T cells, or PBMCs came the material, which was cDNA or gDNA.

A remark on this clone: Other DNA sequences from this sample encode an identical CDR3 as well.

Original processing methods: Amplification of reference gene primers provided the estimated nucleated cell counts. Libraries were prepared by immunoSEQ multiplex PCR; TCRdb keeps only in-frame clonotypes and omits some of them. V and J calls plus clone size are reproduced from that table; the DNA served to infer D and trimming. This sample carries about 130,000 clones, about nine tenths of them seen once, and the ten largest clones take approximately 5%. Sample: peripheral blood. The receptor comes from a man aged 55-75 years with COVID-19, enrolled during active disease.

The CDR3 DNA is TGTGCCAGCAGCTTAGGGCAAGGCGGTGAAGCTTTCTTT. Translating it yields CASSLGQGGEAFF. The V and J genes are TRBV11-3 and TRBJ1-1; D is undetermined. V shed 1 base and J shed 7 bases, with 10 bases lying between them. The CDR3 has 13 residues. The germline gives CDR1 SGHNT, CDR2 YENEEA.